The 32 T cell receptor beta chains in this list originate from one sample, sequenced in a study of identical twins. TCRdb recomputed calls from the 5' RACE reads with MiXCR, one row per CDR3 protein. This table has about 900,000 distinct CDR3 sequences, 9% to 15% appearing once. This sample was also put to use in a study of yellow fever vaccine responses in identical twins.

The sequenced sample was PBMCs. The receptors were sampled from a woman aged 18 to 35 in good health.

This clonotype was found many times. The CDR3 DNA reads TGTGCCACCAGTGATTTGCGTGCTGGCTACACCTTC. It is translated as CATSDLRAGYTF. This sequence joins TRBV24-1 and TRBJ1-2, with D hard to call. The length of the CDR3 is 12 residues. Germline CDR1 is KGHDR and CDR2 is SFDVKD. V was trimmed by 0 bases and J by 7 bases, leaving 5 bases between them.

The CDR3 is CASRQYTGELFF. CDR3 DNA: TGTGCCAGTAGACAGTACACCGGGGAGCTGTTTTTT. The chain uses TRBV19 and TRBJ2-2; D remains ambiguous. The germline CDR1 and CDR2 sequences are LNHDA and SQIVND (reference sequence). V lost 6 bases, J lost 3 bases, and 5 bases lay in between. The CDR3 runs 12 residues.

This CDR3 is CASSWTRTDTQYF. CDR3 bases: TGTGCCAGCAGCTGGACACGGACAGATACGCAGTATTTT. The chain uses TRBV11-2 and TRBJ2-3, with a weak D call TRBD1 (5 bases). The germline gives CDR1 SGHAT, CDR2 FQNNGV. This CDR3 has 13 amino acids. V lost 4 bases and J lost 3, with 8 bases in between.

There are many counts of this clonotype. The CDR3 DNA is TGTGCCAGCTCACCAGGAGGAAGCTACGAGCAGTACGTC. It yields the protein CASSPGGSYEQYV. The rearrangement joins TRBV18 to TRBJ2-7, with D perhaps matching TRBD2 (5 bases). The CDR3 sequence is 13 residues long. V lost 2 bases to trimming and J lost 3 bases, with 8 bases between them. Germline CDR1 KGHSH, CDR2 LQKENI.

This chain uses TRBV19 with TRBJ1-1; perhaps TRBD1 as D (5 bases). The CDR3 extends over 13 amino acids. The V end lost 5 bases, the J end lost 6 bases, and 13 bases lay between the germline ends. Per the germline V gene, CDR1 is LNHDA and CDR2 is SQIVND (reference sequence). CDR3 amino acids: CASSDSVRAEAFF. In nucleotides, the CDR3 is TGTGCCAGTAGTGACTCGGTCAGGGCTGAAGCTTTCTTT.

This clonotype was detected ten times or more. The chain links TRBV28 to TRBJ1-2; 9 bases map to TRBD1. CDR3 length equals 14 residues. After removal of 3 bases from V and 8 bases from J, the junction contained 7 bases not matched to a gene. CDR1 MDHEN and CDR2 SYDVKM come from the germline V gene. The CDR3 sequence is CASSFRGQGMGYTF. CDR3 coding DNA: TGTGCCAGCAGTTTTCGGGGACAGGGTATGGGCTACACCTTC.

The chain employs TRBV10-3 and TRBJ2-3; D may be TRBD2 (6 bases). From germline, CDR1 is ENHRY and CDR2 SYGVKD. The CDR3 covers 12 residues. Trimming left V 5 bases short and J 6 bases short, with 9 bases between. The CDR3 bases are TGTGCCATCAGTCCTAGCGCCGATACGCAGTATTTT. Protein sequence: CAISPSADTQYF.

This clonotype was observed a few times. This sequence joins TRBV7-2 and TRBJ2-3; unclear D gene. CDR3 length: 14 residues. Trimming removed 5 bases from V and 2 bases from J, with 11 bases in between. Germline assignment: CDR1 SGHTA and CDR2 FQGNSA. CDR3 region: CASSPQVNTDTQYF. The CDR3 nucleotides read TGTGCCAGCAGCCCCCAAGTTAACACAGATACGCAGTATTTT.

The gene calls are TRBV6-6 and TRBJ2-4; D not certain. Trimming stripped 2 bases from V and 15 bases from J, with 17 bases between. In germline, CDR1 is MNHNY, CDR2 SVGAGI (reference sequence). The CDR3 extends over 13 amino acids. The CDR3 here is CASSYEDPIGRYF. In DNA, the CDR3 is TGTGCCAGCAGTTACGAAGACCCAATCGGACGGTACTTC.

The CDR3 bases are TGCAGTGCCCCTATCGGCCCGGGAGGCTCCTACGAGCAGTACTTC. It is translated as CSAPIGPGGSYEQYF. The chain employs TRBV20-1 and TRBJ2-7; 7 bases are a match to TRBD2. The V gene end was trimmed by 6 bases and the J gene end by 0 bases; junction bases not matched to a gene: 11. CDR3 length: 15 amino acids. From germline, CDR1 is DFQATT and CDR2 SNEGSKA (reference sequence).

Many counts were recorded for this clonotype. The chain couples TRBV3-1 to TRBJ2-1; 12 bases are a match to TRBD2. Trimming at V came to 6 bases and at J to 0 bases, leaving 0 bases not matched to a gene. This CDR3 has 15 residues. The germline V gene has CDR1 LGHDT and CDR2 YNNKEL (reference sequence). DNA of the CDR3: TGTGCCAGCAGGACTAGCGGGAGCTCCTACAATGAGCAGTTCTTC. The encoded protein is CASRTSGSSYNEQFF.

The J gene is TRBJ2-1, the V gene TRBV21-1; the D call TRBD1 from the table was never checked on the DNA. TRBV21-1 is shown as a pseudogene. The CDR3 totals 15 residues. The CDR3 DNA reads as TGTGCCAGCAGCAAACGAAGGGGGCCGGACAATGAGCAGTTCTTC. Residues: CASSKRRGPDNEQFF.

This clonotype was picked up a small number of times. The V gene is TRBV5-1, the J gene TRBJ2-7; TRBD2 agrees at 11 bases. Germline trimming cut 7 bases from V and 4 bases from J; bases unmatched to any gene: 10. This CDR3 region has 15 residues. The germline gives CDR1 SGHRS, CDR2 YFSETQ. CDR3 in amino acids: CASGGVAGGPYEQYF. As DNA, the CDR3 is TGCGCCAGCGGAGGGGTAGCGGGAGGGCCTTACGAGCAGTACTTC.

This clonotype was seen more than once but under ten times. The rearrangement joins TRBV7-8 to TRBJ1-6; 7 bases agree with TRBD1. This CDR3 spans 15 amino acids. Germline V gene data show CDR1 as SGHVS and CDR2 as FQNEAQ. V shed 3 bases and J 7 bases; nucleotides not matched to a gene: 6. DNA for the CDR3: TGTGCCAGCAGCTTGAAGGGGGCGGGAAATTCACCCCTCCACTTT. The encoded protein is CASSLKGAGNSPLHF.

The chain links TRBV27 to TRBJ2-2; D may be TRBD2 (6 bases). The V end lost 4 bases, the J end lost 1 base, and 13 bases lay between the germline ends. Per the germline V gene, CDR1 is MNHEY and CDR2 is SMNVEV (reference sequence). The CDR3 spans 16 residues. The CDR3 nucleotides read TGTGCCAGCAGTTGGGAAGCGGGCCAGAACACCGGGGAGCTGTTTTTT. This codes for CASSWEAGQNTGELFF.

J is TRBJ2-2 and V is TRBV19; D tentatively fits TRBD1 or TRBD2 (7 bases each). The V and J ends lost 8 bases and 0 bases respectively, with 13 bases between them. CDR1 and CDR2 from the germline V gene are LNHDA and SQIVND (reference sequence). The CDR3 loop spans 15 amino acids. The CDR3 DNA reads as TGTGCCAGTCAGGGGGGGCAGACGAACACCGGGGAGCTGTTTTTT. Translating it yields CASQGGQTNTGELFF.

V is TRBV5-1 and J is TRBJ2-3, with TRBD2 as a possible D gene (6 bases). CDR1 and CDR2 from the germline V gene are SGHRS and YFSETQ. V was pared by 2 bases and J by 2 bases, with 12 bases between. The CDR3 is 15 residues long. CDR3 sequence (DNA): TGCGCCAGCAGCTTTCTAGGAGGGGCCACAGATACGCAGTATTTT. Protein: CASSFLGGATDTQYF.

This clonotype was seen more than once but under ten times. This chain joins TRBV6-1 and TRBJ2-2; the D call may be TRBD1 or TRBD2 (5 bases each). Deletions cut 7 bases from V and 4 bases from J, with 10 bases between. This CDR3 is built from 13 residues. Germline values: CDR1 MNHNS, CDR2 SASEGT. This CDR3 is CASTPGRTGELFF. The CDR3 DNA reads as TGTGCCAGCACCCCGGGGCGCACCGGGGAGCTGTTTTTT.

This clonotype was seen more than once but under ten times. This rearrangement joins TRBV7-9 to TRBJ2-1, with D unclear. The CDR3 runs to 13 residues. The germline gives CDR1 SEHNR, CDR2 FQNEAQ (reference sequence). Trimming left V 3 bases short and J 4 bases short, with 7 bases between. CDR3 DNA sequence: TGTGCCAGCAGCTTGATAGATTACAATGAGCAGTTCTTC. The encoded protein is CASSLIDYNEQFF. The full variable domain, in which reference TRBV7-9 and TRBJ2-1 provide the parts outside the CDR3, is DTGVSQNPRHKITKRGQNVTFRCDPISEHNRLYWYRQTLGQGPEFLTYFQNEAQLEKSRLLSDRFSAERPKGSFSTLEIQRTEQGDSAMYLCASSLIDYNEQFFGPGTRLTVL.

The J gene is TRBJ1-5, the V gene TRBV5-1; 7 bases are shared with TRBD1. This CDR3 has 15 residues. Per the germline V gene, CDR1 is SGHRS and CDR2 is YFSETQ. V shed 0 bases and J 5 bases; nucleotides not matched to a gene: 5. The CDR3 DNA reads TGCGCCAGCAGCTTGGATGGACAGGCCTATCAGCCCCAGCATTTT. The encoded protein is CASSLDGQAYQPQHF.

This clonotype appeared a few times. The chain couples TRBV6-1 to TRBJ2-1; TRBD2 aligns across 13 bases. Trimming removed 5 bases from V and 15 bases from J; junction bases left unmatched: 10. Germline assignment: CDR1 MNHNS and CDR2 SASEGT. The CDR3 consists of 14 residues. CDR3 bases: TGTGCCAGCAGTCCCGGGACTAGCGGGAAGTTGCTGTTCTTC. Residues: CASSPGTSGKLLFF.

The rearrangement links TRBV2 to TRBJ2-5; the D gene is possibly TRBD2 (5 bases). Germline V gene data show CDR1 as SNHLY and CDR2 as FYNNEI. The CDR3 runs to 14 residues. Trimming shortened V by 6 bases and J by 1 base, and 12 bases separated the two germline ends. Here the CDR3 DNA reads TGTGCCAGCAGGACTACACGGTTCCAAGAGACCCAGTACTTC. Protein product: CASRTTRFQETQYF.

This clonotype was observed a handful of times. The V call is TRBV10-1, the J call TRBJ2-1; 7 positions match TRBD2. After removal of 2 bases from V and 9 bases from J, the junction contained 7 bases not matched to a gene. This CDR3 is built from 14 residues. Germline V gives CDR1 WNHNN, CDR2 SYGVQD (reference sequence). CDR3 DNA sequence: TGCGCCAGCAGTGAGGCGGGAGTGGCTGCTGAGCAGTTCTTC. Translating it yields CASSEAGVAAEQFF.

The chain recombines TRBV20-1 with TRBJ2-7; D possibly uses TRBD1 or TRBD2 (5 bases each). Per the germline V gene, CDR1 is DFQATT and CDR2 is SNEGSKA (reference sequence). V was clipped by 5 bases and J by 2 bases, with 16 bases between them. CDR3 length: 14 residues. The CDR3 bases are TGCAGTGCTCTTGGGGTGGGACCAGCCTACGAGCAGTACTTC. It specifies CSALGVGPAYEQYF.

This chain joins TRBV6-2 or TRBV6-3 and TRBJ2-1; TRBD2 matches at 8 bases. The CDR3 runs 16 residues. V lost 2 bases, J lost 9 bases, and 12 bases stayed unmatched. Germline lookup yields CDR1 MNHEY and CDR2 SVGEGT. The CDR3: CASSYRGGLSAFEQFF. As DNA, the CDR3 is TGTGCCAGCAGTTACCGGGGGGGACTGAGCGCTTTTGAGCAGTTCTTC.

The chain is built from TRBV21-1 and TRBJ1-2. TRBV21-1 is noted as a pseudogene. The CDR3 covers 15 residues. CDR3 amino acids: CASSKALARRDGYTF. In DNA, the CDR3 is TGTGCCAGCAGCAAAGCGCTGGCCAGACGAGATGGCTACACCTTC.

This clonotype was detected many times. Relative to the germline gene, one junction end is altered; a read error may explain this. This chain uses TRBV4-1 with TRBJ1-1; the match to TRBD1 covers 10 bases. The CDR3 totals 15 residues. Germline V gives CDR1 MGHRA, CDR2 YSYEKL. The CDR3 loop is CASSQGDRGNTEAFF. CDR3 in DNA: TGTGCCAGCAGCCAAGGGGACAGGGGGAACACTGAAGCTTTCTTT.

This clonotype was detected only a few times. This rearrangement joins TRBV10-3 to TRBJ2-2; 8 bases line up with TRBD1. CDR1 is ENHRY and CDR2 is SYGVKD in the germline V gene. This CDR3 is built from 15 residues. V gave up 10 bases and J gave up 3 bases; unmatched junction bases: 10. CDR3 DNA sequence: TGTGCCACCCGCCCCGGACAGGGAGACACCGGGGAGCTGTTTTTT. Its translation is CATRPGQGDTGELFF.

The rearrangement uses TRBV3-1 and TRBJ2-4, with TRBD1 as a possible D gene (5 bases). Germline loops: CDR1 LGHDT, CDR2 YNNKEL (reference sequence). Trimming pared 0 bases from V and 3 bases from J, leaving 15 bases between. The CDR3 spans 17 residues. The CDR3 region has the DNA TGTGCCAGCAGCCAAGAATGGCTAGGGGTGGTCAAAAACATTCAGTACTTC. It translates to CASSQEWLGVVKNIQYF.

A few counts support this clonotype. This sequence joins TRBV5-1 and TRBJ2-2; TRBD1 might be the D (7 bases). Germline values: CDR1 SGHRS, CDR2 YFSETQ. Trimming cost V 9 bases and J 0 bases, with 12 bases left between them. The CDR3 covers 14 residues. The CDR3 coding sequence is TGCGCCACCGCGGGGACAGCGAACACCGGGGAGCTGTTTTTT. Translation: CATAGTANTGELFF.

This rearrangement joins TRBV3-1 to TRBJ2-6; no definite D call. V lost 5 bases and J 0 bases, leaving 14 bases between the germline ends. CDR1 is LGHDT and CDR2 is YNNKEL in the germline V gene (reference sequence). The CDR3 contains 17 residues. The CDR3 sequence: CASSTRFLDSGANVLTF. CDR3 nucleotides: TGTGCCAGCAGCACCCGCTTCCTAGACTCTGGGGCCAACGTCCTGACTTTC.

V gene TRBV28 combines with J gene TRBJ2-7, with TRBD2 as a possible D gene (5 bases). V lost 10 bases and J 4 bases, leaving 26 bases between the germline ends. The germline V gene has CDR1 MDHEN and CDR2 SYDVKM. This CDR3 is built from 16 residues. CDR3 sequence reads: CATNTRRTGNLYEQYF. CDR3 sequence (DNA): TGTGCCACAAACACGCGGCGGACTGGCAACCTTTACGAGCAGTACTTC.